The T cell receptor beta chain described here comes from a study of vaccination and CD4 T cells after COVID-19. Study-level information: Stimulation used overlapping spike peptides from SARS-CoV-2, HCoV-NL63, HCoV-OC43 and HCoV-229E.

CDR1 is SGHTA and CDR2 is FQGNSA in the germline V gene. With V trimmed by 7 bases and J by 4 bases, 3 bases remained unmatched. This CDR3 is 14 amino acids long. The Oncomine TCR Beta short-read assay was what sequenced the DNA obtained from cultured CD4+ T cells. TCRdb reprocessed the PCR reads via MiXCR and lists one record per CDR3 protein. Of about 20,000 distinct CDR3 sequences listed, more than 30% are singletons. Time point given: late sampling 161 to 241 days after vaccination in a few convalescent patients. Treatment specified: approximately 10-day PBMC culture with coronavirus spike peptide pools or control peptides (ViraFEST assay). After expanding antigen-specific T cells with peptide pools, ViraFEST sequenced their TCRs. As for this clonotype: Its antigen remains unidentified.

The J gene is TRBJ2-7, the V gene TRBV7-2; TRBD2 matches at 14 bases. This receptor was taken from a human donor who had recovered from COVID-19. Sequences were derived from CD4+ T cells from blood, cultured in vitro, sampled about 7 months after SARS-CoV-2 vaccination. The CDR3 bases are TGTGCCAGCAACCGACTAGCGGGAGGGTACGAGCAGTACTTC. Protein: CASNRLAGGYEQYF.